This T cell receptor beta chain derives from a study of blood T cell repertoires in COVID-19 (dated by TCRdb to 2018 to 2021). Describing the broader study: Samples from collaborators originated in the United States, Italy and Spain and spanned both the acute and convalescent phases of COVID-19. The prospective study material was composed of cDNA or gDNA derived from T cells, B-cell-depleted T cells, or PBMCs. Subjects who had been exposed to COVID-19, were actively infected with it, or had recovered from it provided the deeply sampled blood TCRbeta repertoires that made up the dataset. The repertoires were released in a freely available public database intended as a resource for research on the immune response to SARS-CoV-2. Samples came from the ongoing ImmuneRACE study (first 160 participants) plus 1,254 subjects from 6 global collaborators. Sample metadata almost always included a de-identified subject ID, COVID-19 status, age in years and sex. Where available, HLA class I and class II types were obtained from metadata supplied by the sample provider rather than from assay-based typing.

Points on this clone: There is no known antigen for this receptor. No base-level quality is on record; no much larger clone is a single base apart.

Overall results and qualifications from the work: How much clinical and demographic metadata was included differed by source and by participant, and the metadata was provided uncurated.

TCRbeta CDR3 regions were amplified from genomic DNA by means of the immunoSEQ Assay, a bias-controlled multiplex PCR. The authors' pipeline ran thus. The number of nucleated cells in each sample was estimated from the amplification of reference gene primers within the assay. Sequence reads were collapsed and filtered to measure the absolute abundance of every unique TCRbeta CDR3 rearrangement. Productive Simpson clonality was computed per sample as the square root of Simpson's diversity index over productive rearrangements. TCRdb holds this immuneACCESS table with in-frame rearrangements only. Some clones are missing; in checked studies, unresolved V genes explain under half, and the rest has no known cause. V, J and clone size derive from that table, while D and trimming were established from the DNA sequence. This sample is represented by fewer than 300,000 clones; around nine tenths of them were singletons. The ten largest clones add up to about 1.1% of the sample.

CDR1 MNHEY and CDR2 SMNVEV were looked up in the germline V gene (reference sequence). The CDR3 spans 15 residues, from the cysteine through the phenylalanine. The DNA shown is the 45-base CDR3, in frame from base 1. V has 5 bases trimmed and J has 4 bases trimmed; junction bases matching no gene number 9. Participants in the prospective study were aged about 18 to 95 years, lived in about two dozen United States geographic areas, and enrolled through a virtual design. In the prospective study, cohorts were assigned on the basis of participant-reported clinical history obtained from a screening survey and a study questionnaire. Recovered participants in ImmuneRACE Cohort 3 were defined by two consecutive negative NP/OP PCR tests, clearance by a healthcare professional, or resolution of symptoms. Mobile phlebotomists in the prospective study collected whole blood, serum and a nasopharyngeal or oropharyngeal swab from every participant. Additional blood draws and questionnaires over an approximately 2-month period could optionally be provided by prospective study participants. Prospective study blood samples were shipped either frozen or at room temperature before DNA extraction.

The specimen was PBMCs or T cells enriched from blood (not recorded which). The source is a woman aged 25-40 years who had recovered from COVID-19. The rearrangement joined TRBV27 to TRBJ2-7; a stretch of 9 junction bases matches TRBD1. The CDR3 reads as follows: CASSRDGDRAYEQYF. The DNA reads as follows: TGTGCCAGCAGTCGCGATGGGGACAGGGCGTACGAGCAGTACTTC.